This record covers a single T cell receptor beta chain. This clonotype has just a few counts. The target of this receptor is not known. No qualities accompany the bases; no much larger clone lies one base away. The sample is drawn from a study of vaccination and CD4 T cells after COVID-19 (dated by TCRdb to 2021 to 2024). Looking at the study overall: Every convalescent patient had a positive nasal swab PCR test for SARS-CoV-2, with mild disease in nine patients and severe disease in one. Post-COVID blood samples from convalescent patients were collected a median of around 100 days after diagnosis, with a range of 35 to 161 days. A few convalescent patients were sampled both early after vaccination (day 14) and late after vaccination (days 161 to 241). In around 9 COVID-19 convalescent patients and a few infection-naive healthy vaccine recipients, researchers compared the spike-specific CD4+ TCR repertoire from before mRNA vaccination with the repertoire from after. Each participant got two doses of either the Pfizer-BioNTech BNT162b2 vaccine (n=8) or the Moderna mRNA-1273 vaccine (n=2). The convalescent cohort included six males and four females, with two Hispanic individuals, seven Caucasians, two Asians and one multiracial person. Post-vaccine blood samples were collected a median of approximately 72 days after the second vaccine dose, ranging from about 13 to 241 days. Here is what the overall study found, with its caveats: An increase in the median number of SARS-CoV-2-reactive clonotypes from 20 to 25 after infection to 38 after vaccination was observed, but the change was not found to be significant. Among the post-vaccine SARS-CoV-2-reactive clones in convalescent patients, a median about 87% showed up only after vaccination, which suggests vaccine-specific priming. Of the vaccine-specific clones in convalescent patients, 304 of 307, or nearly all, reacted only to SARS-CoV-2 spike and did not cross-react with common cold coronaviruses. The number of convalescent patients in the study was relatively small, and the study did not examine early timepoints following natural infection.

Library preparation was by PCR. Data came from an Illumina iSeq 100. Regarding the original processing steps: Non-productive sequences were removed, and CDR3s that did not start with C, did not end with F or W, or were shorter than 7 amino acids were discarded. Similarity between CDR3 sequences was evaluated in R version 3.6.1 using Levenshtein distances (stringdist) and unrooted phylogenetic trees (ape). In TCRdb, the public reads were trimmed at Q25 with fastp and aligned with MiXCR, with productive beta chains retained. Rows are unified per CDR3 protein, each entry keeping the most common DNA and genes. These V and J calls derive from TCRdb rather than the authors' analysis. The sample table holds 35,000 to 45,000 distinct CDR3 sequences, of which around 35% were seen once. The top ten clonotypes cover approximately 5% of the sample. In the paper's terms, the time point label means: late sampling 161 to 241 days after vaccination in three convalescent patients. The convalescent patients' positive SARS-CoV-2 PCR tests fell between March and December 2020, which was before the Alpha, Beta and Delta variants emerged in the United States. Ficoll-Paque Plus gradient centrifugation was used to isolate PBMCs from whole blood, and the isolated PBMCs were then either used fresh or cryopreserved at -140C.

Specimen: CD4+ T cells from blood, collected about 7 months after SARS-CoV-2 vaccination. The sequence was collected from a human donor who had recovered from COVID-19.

The DNA sequence is TGTGCCAGCAAGGCAGGGACGCTCAATCAGCCCCAGCATTTT. Translated, this gives CASKAGTLNQPQHF. This chain is built from TRBV6-2 or TRBV6-3 and TRBJ1-5; a tentative D match to TRBD1 spans 5 bases. The CDR3, cysteine through phenylalanine, is 14 amino acids long. This entry keeps only the CDR3 DNA: 42 bases, framed from base 1. Sequences MNHEY (CDR1) and SVGEGT (CDR2) are obtained from the germline V gene. V and J are truncated by 7 bases and 3 bases respectively, leaving an intervening sequence of 13 bases.